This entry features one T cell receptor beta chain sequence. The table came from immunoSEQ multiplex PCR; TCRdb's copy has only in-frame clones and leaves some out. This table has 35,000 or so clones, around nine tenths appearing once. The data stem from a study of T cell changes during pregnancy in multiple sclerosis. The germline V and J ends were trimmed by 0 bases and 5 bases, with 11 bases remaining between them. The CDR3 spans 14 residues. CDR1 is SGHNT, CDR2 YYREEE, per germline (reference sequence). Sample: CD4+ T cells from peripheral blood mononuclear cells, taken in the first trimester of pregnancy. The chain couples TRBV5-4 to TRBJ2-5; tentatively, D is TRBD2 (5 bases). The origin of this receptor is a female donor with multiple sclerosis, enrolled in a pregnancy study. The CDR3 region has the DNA TGTGCCAGCAGCTTGGGAGGACTCGGGGAGACCCAGTACTTC. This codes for CASSLGGLGETQYF.